Listed here are 25 T cell receptor beta chains from one sample, sequenced in a study of beta chain features in type 1 diabetes. Overall study findings and caveats: For Type 1 diabetes patients, all four CD4+ subsets carried TCRB CDR3s that were moderately but significantly shorter.

All of the isolated RNA was reverse transcribed, so expressed TCRB transcripts were sequenced. Data came from immunoSEQ multiplex PCR; TCRdb stores just in-frame clones and leaves some out. The sample lists 600,000 or so clones; approximately 13% were seen once. No antigen has been identified for these receptors. Input material: naive CD4+ T cells from blood. The receptor set was obtained from a man younger than 40 with type 1 diabetes.

With regard to this clone: This CDR3 is also generated by other DNA sequences in the sample. The chain employs TRBV9 and TRBJ1-2; D perhaps matches TRBD1 (6 bases). The germline gives CDR1 SGDLS, CDR2 YYNGEE. The V and J ends lost 0 bases and 1 base respectively, with 7 bases between them. The CDR3 is 14 amino acids. CDR3: CASSVAGDNYGYTF. The CDR3 DNA sequence: TGTGCCAGCAGCGTAGCAGGGGATAACTATGGCTACACCTTC.

CDR3 loop: CASSPGGRGTDTQYF. Here the CDR3 DNA reads TGTGCCAGCAGCCCGGGTGGCAGGGGGACAGATACGCAGTATTTT. The chain has TRBV7-2 and TRBJ2-3, with TRBD1 identical over 7 bases. The CDR3 is 15 residues long. Germline V gene lookup returns CDR1 SGHTA and CDR2 FQGNSA. V shed 5 bases and J 3 bases; nucleotides not matched to a gene: 8.

This clone was recorded a few times. The V call is TRBV4-3, the J call TRBJ2-5; the D is unclear. Germline assignment: CDR1 LGHNA and CDR2 YSLEER. The CDR3 consists of 15 residues. The V end was cut by 3 bases, the J end by 1 base, with 12 bases between. CDR3 bases: TGCGCCAGCAGCCACCAGGACGGCCCCCAAGAGACCCAGTACTTC. Its protein is CASSHQDGPQETQYF.

The chain links TRBV6-6 to TRBJ1-5; D is unresolved. Trimming removed 11 bases from V and 0 bases from J, with 11 bases in between. The germline V gene has CDR1 MNHNY and CDR2 SVGAGI (reference sequence). The CDR3 is 13 residues long. The CDR3 sequence: CASRPYSNQPQHF. The CDR3 nucleotides are TGTGCCTCACGGCCGTATAGCAATCAGCCCCAGCATTTT.

The chain uses TRBV7-2 and TRBJ1-2, with TRBD1 matching over 11 bases. J was trimmed by 4 bases and V by 5 bases; bases with no gene match: 6. Germline CDR1 and CDR2: SGHTA and FQGNSA. The CDR3 sequence is 15 residues long. This CDR3 is CASSAGTGGGYGYTF. In DNA, the CDR3 is TGTGCCAGCAGCGCCGGGACAGGGGGAGGCTATGGCTACACCTTC.

There are a few counts of this clone. The genes are TRBV5-1 and TRBJ2-7, with 7 bases aligning to TRBD2. This CDR3 comprises 15 residues. After removal of 2 bases from V and 3 bases from J, the junction contained 8 bases not matched to a gene. The germline gives CDR1 SGHRS, CDR2 YFSETQ. CDR3: CASSFGGLDNYEQYF. CDR3 DNA sequence: TGCGCCAGCAGCTTTGGAGGACTAGATAACTACGAGCAGTACTTC.

V is TRBV28 and J is TRBJ2-3; D possibly uses TRBD1 or TRBD2 (5 bases each). This CDR3 comprises 15 residues. V shed 3 bases and J shed 4 bases, with 14 bases lying between them. Germline V CDR1 and CDR2: MDHEN, SYDVKM. CDR3 DNA sequence: TGTGCCAGCAGTTTTGGGACCGGATTATCAGATACGCAGTATTTT. This codes for CASSFGTGLSDTQYF.

The rearrangement uses TRBV21-1 and TRBJ1-5; the D call in the table, TRBD1, was not verified against the DNA. TRBV21-1 counts as a pseudogene. The length of the CDR3 is 11 residues. DNA for the CDR3: TGTGCCAGCAACAGGGGAAAGCCCCAGCATTTT. It is translated as CASNRGKPQHF.

The CDR3 loop is CASSLGVQETQYF. The CDR3 DNA is TGTGCCAGCAGTTTGGGGGTCCAAGAGACCCAGTACTTC. This sequence joins TRBV28 and TRBJ2-5; D assignment may be TRBD1 or TRBD2 (5 bases each). CDR3 length equals 13 residues. V was cut by 3 bases and J by 1 base, with 6 bases left in between. Germline CDR1 MDHEN, CDR2 SYDVKM.

In its sample, this clone was seen a few times. This chain links TRBV9 with TRBJ2-1, with TRBD2 identical over 10 bases. The CDR3 has 18 amino acids. The germline CDR1 and CDR2 sequences are SGDLS and YYNGEE. V dropped 4 bases and J dropped 4; count of bases not matched to a gene: 14. Here the CDR3 reads CASSPRRASGGVYNEQFF. The CDR3 DNA is TGTGCCAGCAGCCCCCGTAGAGCTAGCGGGGGTGTATACAATGAGCAGTTCTTC.

The gene calls are TRBV7-8 and TRBJ2-1, with D possibly matching TRBD2 (6 bases). Looked up from germline, CDR1 is SGHVS and CDR2 is FQNEAQ. Trimming cost V 0 bases and J 6 bases, with 9 bases left between them. The CDR3 covers 14 residues. CDR3 residues: CASSLALAANEQFF. In DNA, the CDR3 is TGTGCCAGCAGCTTAGCACTAGCTGCCAATGAGCAGTTCTTC.

This chain connects TRBV29-1 to TRBJ2-5; D uncertain. Trimming left V 5 bases short and J 4 bases short, with 11 bases between. Germline CDR1 and CDR2: SQVTM and ANQGSEA. There are 12 residues in the CDR3. The CDR3 loop is CSVQTPGETQYF. CDR3 in DNA: TGCAGCGTTCAGACCCCCGGAGAGACCCAGTACTTC.

The chain carries TRBV29-1 and TRBJ1-2; 10 bases align to TRBD1. The CDR3 consists of 15 residues. V gave up 4 bases and J gave up 8 bases; unmatched junction bases: 13. CDR1 SQVTM and CDR2 ANQGSEA come from the germline V gene. CDR3 bases: TGCAGCGTTGTACCCGTAGCCGGGACAGGGGACGGCTACACCTTC. This sequence encodes CSVVPVAGTGDGYTF. Combining the CDR3 with reference TRBV29-1 and TRBJ1-2 gives the whole variable domain SAVISQKPSRDICQRGTSLTIQCQVDSQVTMMFWYRQQPGQSLTLIATANQGSEATYESGFVIDKFPISRPNLTFSTLTVSNMSPEDSSIYLCSVVPVAGTGDGYTFGSGTRLTVV.

The chain links TRBV15 to TRBJ1-4; TRBD1 agrees at 8 bases. V gave up 3 bases and J gave up 5 bases; unmatched junction bases: 2. This CDR3 is built from 14 residues. The V gene's germline CDR1 is LNHNV and CDR2 YYDKDF (reference sequence). CDR3 residues: CATSRRTGNEKLFF. The CDR3 nucleotides are TGTGCCACCAGCAGGAGGACAGGGAATGAAAAACTGTTTTTT.

The chain is built from TRBV4-2 and TRBJ2-1, with D possibly being TRBD1 (6 bases). CDR3 length: 16 residues. From germline, CDR1 is LGHNA and CDR2 YNFKEQ. V lost 1 base and J 1 base, leaving 11 bases between the germline ends. The CDR3 here is CASSQVGGASYNEQFF. The CDR3 DNA sequence: TGTGCCAGCAGCCAAGTAGGGGGTGCATCCTACAATGAGCAGTTCTTC.

A few counts support this clone. The chain joins TRBV25-1 to TRBJ2-3; a possible D gene is TRBD1 (6 bases). The ends were cut back, 4 bases at V and 1 base at J, with 15 bases in the middle. The CDR3 sequence is 16 residues long. CDR1 is MGHDK, CDR2 SYGVNS, per germline. Here the CDR3 reads CASSAMKGVRTDTQYF. The CDR3 DNA is TGTGCCAGCAGTGCCATGAAGGGGGTACGCACAGATACGCAGTATTTT.

The rearrangement links TRBV9 to TRBJ1-5; the match to TRBD1 covers 7 bases. This CDR3 is built from 14 residues. The junction had 10 bases not matched to a gene; V was cut back by 4 bases and J by 9 bases. Germline V gene lookup returns CDR1 SGDLS and CDR2 YYNGEE. The CDR3 DNA reads as TGTGCCAGCAGCCCCGGACAGGAGTTGTCGCCCCAGCATTTT. This gives the protein CASSPGQELSPQHF.

This clone came up a few times. V is TRBV5-6 and J is TRBJ2-3; D might be TRBD1 or TRBD2, each matching 5 bases. CDR3 length: 16 amino acids. Between the trimmed V and J ends, which lost 3 bases and 1 base, there was a span of 15 bases. CDR1 and CDR2 from the germline V gene are SGHDT and YYEEEE. As DNA, the CDR3 is TGTGCCAGCAGCTGGGGGACCGGGGCCGGCACAGATACGCAGTATTTT. This gives the protein CASSWGTGAGTDTQYF.

V gene TRBV9 combines with J gene TRBJ2-3; no firm D call. CDR3 length: 16 residues. V was trimmed by 0 bases and J by 3 bases, leaving 14 bases between them. Germline V gives CDR1 SGDLS, CDR2 YYNGEE. The CDR3 region has the DNA TGTGCCAGCAGCGTAGCTACGGCGGTGGGGACAGATACGCAGTATTTT. The encoded protein is CASSVATAVGTDTQYF.

In nucleotides, the CDR3 is TGTGCCAGCAGCCCTGGGACAGGGGATCAGCCCCAGCATTTT. Translation gives CASSPGTGDQPQHF. This chain uses TRBV7-2 with TRBJ1-5; 10 bases are a match to TRBD1. V lost 5 bases, J lost 5 bases, and 3 bases stayed unmatched. The CDR3 totals 14 residues. CDR1 and CDR2 (germline): SGHTA, FQGNSA.

A few counts support this clone. The chain joins TRBV5-1 to TRBJ2-2, with a possible D match to TRBD1 (6 bases). Trimming took 0 bases from V and 4 from J, leaving 13 bases between them. The germline CDR1 and CDR2 sequences are SGHRS and YFSETQ. The CDR3 contains 16 residues. For the CDR3, the DNA is TGCGCCAGCAGCTTGGCCGCCAGGGGTACCACCGGGGAGCTGTTTTTT. Residues: CASSLAARGTTGELFF.

In its sample, this clone was seen a few times. The chain is built from TRBV7-6 and TRBJ1-2, with D possibly matching TRBD1 (6 bases). The CDR3 runs 13 residues. Germline V CDR1 and CDR2: SGHVS, FNYEAQ. V lost 5 bases to trimming and J lost 7 bases, with 14 bases between them. The CDR3 DNA sequence: TGTGCCAGCAGCGGACAGTCCGTCGGTGGCTACACCTTC. Residues: CASSGQSVGGYTF.

The chain combines TRBV5-5 with TRBJ1-5; D ambiguous. With 2 bases removed from V and 1 base from J, the gap between germline ends came to 7 bases. Germline-derived CDR1 and CDR2 are SGHKS and YYEKEE (reference sequence). There are 14 residues in the CDR3. This chain's CDR3 is CASSFLTSNQPQHF. The CDR3 bases are TGTGCCAGCAGCTTCCTGACAAGCAATCAGCCCCAGCATTTT.

The chain is built from TRBV5-4 and TRBJ1-4, with 9 bases fitting TRBD1. V was clipped by 4 bases and J by 8 bases; unmatched bases: 6. Germline V gene sequence: CDR1 SGHNT, CDR2 YYREEE (reference sequence). The length of the CDR3 is 14 residues. The CDR3 DNA sequence: TGTGCCAGCAGCCTACAGGGGGCAGGAGAAAAACTGTTTTTT. As protein: CASSLQGAGEKLFF. Using reference TRBV5-4 and TRBJ1-4 for the parts outside the CDR3, the full variable domain is ETGVTQSPTHLIKTRGQQVTLRCSSQSGHNTVSWYQQALGQGPQFIFQYYREEENGRGNFPPRFSGLQFPNYSSELNVNALELDDSALYLCASSLQGAGEKLFFGSGTQLSVL.

This clone was detected a few times. CDR3 in DNA: TGTGCCTGGAGTGTAATTACTTACACTAGCGGATCTTTCAATGAGCAGTTCTTC. Translating it yields CAWSVITYTSGSFNEQFF. This chain connects TRBV30 to TRBJ2-1; 8 bases fit TRBD2. The CDR3 runs 18 residues. V lost 0 bases, J lost 6 bases, and 16 bases stayed unmatched. In germline, CDR1 is GTSNPN, CDR2 SVGIG (reference sequence).